The entry below gives a single TCR beta chain sequence along with its context. These data are taken from a study of shared clonotypes between healthy human individuals. Sequencing was performed with immunoSEQ multiplex PCR; in TCRdb, only in-frame clones are kept and a portion is missing. The table lists some 350,000 clones, around 74% of them singletons. The ends lost 4 bases at V and 6 bases at J; junction bases unmatched: 11. This CDR3 contains 16 residues. CDR1 and CDR2 from the germline V gene are SGHRS and YFSETQ. The sample consisted of memory CD4+ T cells sorted from blood. Indicated subset: CD45RA-negative fraction. V gene TRBV5-1 combines with J gene TRBJ1-2; 11 nucleotides align to TRBD1. This sequence was found in a man aged 25 to 40 in good health. The CDR3 nucleotides are TGCGCCAGCAGCCTACGCCTAGGACAGGGGGCTAATGGCTACACCTTC. It specifies CASSLRLGQGANGYTF.